The rows below give T cell receptor beta chains drawn from one sample of a study of blood T cell repertoires in COVID-19. Generated by immunoSEQ multiplex PCR, the TCRdb table keeps only in-frame clones and is missing some. Of roughly 100,000 clones in the sample, roughly four fifths were seen once. The material sequenced was peripheral blood. These receptors were taken from a woman aged 80 or over with active or convalescent COVID-19. The CDR3 runs from the conserved cysteine through the conserved F or W. The order of the fields is V gene, CDR3 protein.

TRBV5-1,CASSLRRTGGRISSPLHF
TRBV27,CASSQRNQPQHF
TRBV5-6,CASSLRTSNEKLFF
TRBV7-2,CASSLGGSTAEAFF
TRBV4-2,CASSQGLGQTYEQYF
TRBV20-1,CSAIVGGNAFF
TRBV24-1,CATSAKERDRLGEQFF
TRBV6-5,CASSYRDNQPQHF
TRBV28,CASSQRQGSTYGYTF
TRBV7-9,CASSLIHSRTGRFLGYTF
TRBV5-1,CASTTGDGNTIYF
TRBV5-1,CASSLAGTGGTSPLHF
TRBV30,CAWSRGNTGELFF
TRBV6-6,CASSSGGEGELFF
TRBV7-3,CASSLTTALQETQYF
TRBV4-2,CASSQLQGGDTEAFF
TRBV7-2,CASSGTAYNEQFF
TRBV5-1,CASSRAGAGVNNEQFF
TRBV7-2,CASSPTGGISNQPQHF
TRBV5-1,CASSLSVMWGLAGTTDTQYF
TRBV7-2,CASSLAGDRVISYEQYF
TRBV27,CASQGLDQYTQYF
TRBV7-8,CASSLELLAGNTGELFF
TRBV5-1,CASSLTPGTEAFF
TRBV2,CASSETGAGVQPQHF
TRBV19,CASSADRGSETQYF
TRBV28,CASSFLIASHLQYF
TRBV4-1,CASSRTARTSGRTDTQYF
TRBV28,CASSWTGVNFRSQPQHF
TRBV4-1,CASSQRTGGASGNTIYF
TRBV5-1,CASSRGTVTYEQYF
TRBV29-1,CSVESSSGNTIYF
TRBV7-3,CASSLGGTGELFF
TRBV5-1,CASSPGPAGSTDTQYF
TRBV29-1,CSVLTAETGNTIYF
TRBV14,CASSQRDTYTDTQYF